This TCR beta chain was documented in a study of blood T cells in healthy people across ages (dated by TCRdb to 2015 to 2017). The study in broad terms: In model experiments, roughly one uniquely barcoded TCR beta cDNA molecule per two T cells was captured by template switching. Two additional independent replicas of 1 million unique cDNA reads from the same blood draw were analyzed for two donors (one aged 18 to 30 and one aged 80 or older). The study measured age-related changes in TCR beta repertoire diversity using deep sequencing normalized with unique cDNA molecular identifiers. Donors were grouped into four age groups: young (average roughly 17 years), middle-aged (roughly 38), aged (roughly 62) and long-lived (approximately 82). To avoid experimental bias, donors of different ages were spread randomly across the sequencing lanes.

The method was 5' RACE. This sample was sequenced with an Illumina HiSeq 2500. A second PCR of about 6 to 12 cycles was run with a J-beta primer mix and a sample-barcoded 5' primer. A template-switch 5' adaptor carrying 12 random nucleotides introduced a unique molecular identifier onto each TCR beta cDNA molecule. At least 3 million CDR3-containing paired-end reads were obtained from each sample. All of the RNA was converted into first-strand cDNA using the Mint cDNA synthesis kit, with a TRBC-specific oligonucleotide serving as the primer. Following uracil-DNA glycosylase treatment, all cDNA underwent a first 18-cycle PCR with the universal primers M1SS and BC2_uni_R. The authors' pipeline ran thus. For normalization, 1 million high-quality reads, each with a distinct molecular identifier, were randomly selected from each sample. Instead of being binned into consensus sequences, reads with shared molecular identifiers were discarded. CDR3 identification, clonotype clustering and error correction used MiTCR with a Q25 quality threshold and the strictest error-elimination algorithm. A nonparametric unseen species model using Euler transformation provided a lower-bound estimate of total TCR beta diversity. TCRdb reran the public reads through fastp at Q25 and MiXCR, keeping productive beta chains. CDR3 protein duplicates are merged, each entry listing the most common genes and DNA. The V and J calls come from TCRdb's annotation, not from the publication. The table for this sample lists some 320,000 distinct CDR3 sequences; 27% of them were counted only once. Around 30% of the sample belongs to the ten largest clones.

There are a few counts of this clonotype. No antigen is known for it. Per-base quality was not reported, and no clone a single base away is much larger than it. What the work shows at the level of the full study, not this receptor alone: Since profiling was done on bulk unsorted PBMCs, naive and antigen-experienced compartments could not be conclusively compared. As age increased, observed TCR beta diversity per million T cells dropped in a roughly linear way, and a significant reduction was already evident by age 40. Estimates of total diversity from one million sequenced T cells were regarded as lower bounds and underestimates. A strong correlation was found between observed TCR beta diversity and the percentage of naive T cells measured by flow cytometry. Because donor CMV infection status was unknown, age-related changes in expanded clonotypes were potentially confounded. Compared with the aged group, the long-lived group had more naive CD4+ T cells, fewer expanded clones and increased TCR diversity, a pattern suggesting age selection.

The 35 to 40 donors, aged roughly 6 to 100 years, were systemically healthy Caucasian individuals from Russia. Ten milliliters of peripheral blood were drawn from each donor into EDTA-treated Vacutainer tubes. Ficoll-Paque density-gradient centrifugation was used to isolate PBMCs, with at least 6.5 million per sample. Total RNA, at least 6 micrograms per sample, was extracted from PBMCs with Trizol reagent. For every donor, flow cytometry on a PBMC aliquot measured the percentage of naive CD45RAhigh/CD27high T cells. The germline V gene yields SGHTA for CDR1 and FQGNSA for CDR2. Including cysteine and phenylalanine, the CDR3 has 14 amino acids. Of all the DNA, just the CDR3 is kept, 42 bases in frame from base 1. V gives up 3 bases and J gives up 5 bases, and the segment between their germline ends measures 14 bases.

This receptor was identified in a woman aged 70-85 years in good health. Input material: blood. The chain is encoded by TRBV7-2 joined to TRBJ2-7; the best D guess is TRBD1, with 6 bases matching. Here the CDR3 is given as CASSFDTGSHEQYF. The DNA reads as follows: TGTGCCAGCAGCTTCGATACAGGGTCTCACGAGCAGTACTTC.